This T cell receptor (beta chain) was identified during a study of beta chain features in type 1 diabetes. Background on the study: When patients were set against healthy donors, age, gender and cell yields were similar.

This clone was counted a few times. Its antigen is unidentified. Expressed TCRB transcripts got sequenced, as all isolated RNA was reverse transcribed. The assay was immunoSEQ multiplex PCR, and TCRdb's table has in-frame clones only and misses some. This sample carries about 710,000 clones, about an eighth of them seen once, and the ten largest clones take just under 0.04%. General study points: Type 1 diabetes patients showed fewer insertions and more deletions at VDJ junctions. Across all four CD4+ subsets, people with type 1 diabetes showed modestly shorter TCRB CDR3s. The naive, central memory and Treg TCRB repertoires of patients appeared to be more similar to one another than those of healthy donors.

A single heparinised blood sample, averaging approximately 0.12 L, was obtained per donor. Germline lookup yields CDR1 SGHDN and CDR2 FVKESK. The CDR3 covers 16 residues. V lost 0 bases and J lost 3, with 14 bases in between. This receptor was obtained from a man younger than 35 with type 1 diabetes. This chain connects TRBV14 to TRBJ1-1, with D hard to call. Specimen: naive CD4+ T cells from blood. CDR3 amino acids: CASSQERRITYTEAFF. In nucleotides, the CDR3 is TGTGCCAGCAGCCAAGAGCGAAGGATAACCTACACTGAAGCTTTCTTT.